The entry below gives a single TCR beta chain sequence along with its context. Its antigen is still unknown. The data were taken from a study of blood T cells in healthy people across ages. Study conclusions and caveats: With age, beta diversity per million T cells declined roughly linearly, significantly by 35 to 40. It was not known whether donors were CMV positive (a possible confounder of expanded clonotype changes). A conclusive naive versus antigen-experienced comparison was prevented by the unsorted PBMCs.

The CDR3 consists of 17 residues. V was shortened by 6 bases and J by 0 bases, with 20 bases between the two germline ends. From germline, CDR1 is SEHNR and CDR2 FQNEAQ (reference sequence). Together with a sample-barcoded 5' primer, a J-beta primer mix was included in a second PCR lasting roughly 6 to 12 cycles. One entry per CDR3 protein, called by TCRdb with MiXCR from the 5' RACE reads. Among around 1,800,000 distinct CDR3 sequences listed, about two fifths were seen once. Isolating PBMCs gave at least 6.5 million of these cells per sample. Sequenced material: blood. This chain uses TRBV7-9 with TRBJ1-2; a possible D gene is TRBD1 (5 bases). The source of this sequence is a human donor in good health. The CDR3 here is CASRPKPIGVANYGYTF. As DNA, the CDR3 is TGTGCCAGCAGGCCGAAGCCCATAGGGGTAGCTAACTATGGCTACACCTTC.